Following are 10 T cell receptor beta chains from one sample sequenced in a study of cytomegalovirus exposure and HLA in healthy donors. This PCR relied on a set of 60 Vbeta primers and 13 Jbeta primers. Only in-frame clones appear in the TCRdb table, and some are missing; sequencing was by immunoSEQ multiplex PCR. The sample lists approximately 190,000 clones, about 84% occurring once. The sequenced material came from PBMCs. Source of these receptors: a man in his fifties in good health and CMV-seronegative.

The chain carries TRBV5-4 and TRBJ2-1; 11 bases line up with TRBD2. V was clipped by 4 bases and J by 6 bases; unmatched bases: 6. Looked up from germline, CDR1 is SGHNT and CDR2 is YYREEE (reference sequence). This CDR3 has 15 amino acids. CDR3 in DNA: TGTGCCAGCAGCAACCCGGGACTAGCGGTCAATGAGCAGTTCTTC. Translation: CASSNPGLAVNEQFF.

V gene TRBV1 combines with J gene TRBJ2-5; the table's D call, TRBD1, has no DNA check behind it. TRBV1 corresponds to a pseudogene. The CDR3 consists of 15 residues. This CDR3 reads CTSRLGTGGQETQYF. The CDR3 DNA reads TGCACCAGCAGACTTGGGACAGGGGGCCAAGAGACCCAGTACTTC.

This chain uses TRBV19 with TRBJ1-5, with D maybe TRBD1 (6 bases). CDR3 length equals 15 residues. Trimming stripped 4 bases from V and 6 bases from J, with 16 bases between. Germline V CDR1 and CDR2: LNHDA, SQIVND (reference sequence). DNA for the CDR3: TGTGCCAGTAGTAACCCTTTCAGGGGCGTTCAGCCCCAGCATTTT. Residues: CASSNPFRGVQPQHF. Full variable domain (rest looked up from reference TRBV19 and TRBJ1-5): DGGITQSPKYLFRKEGQNVTLSCEQNLNHDAMYWYRQDPGQGLRLIYYSQIVNDFQKGDIAEGYSVSREKKESFPLTVTSAQKNPTAFYLCASSNPFRGVQPQHFGDGTRLSIL.

The chain has TRBV5-1 and TRBJ1-3; D possibly corresponds to TRBD1 (5 bases). The CDR3 length is 15 residues. The V and J ends lost 3 bases and 7 bases respectively, with 17 bases between them. Germline CDR1 reads SGHRS; CDR2 reads YFSETQ. CDR3 bases: TGCGCCAGCAGCTCAGACTCAGGGCCGAGGAACACCATATATTTT. This gives the protein CASSSDSGPRNTIYF.

The gene calls are TRBV5-4 and TRBJ1-2; 7 positions agree with TRBD1. This CDR3 spans 14 amino acids. CDR1 and CDR2 from the germline V gene are SGHNT and YYREEE (reference sequence). Trimming at V came to 2 bases and at J to 2 bases, leaving 3 bases not matched to a gene. CDR3 sequence: CASSFPGQNYGYTF. In nucleotides, the CDR3 is TGTGCCAGCAGCTTTCCGGGACAGAACTATGGCTACACCTTC.

The sample holds many counts of this clone. The chain is built from TRBV6-5 and TRBJ1-2, with 8 bases aligning to TRBD1. V dropped 5 bases and J dropped 7; count of bases not matched to a gene: 9. There are 14 residues in the CDR3. Per germline, CDR1 MNHEY and CDR2 SVGAGI. CDR3 bases: TGTGCCAGCAGTCCTTCGGACAGGGTTGGTGGCTACACCTTC. Translation gives CASSPSDRVGGYTF.

This clone was detected a few times. This chain uses TRBV30 with TRBJ2-1, with TRBD2 matching over 11 bases. CDR1 and CDR2 (germline): GTSNPN, SVGIG (reference sequence). This CDR3 comprises 15 residues. The J segment lost 8 bases and the V segment lost 0 bases, leaving 6 bases of the junction unmatched. Written as DNA, the CDR3 is TGTGCCTGGAGTGTTTTAGCGGGGGGGCCGGATGAGCAGTTCTTC. Translating gives CAWSVLAGGPDEQFF. Combining the CDR3 with reference TRBV30 and TRBJ2-1 gives the whole variable domain SQTIHQWPATLVQPVGSPLSLECTVEGTSNPNLYWYRQAAGRGLQLLFYSVGIGQISSEVPQNLSASRPQDRQFILSSKKLLLSDSGFYLCAWSVLAGGPDEQFFGPGTRLTVL.

This chain joins TRBV27 and TRBJ1-6; tentative D call: TRBD1 (6 bases). This CDR3 contains 14 residues. Germline CDR1 and CDR2: MNHEY and SMNVEV (reference sequence). Trimming took off 8 bases at V and 6 bases at J, with 14 bases between the two ends. CDR3 loop: CASGGPSGNSPLHF. Written as DNA, the CDR3 is TGTGCCAGCGGGGGCCCTTCCGGTAATTCACCCCTCCACTTT.

The chain couples TRBV19 to TRBJ1-1, with D perhaps TRBD1 (5 bases). V lost 5 bases and J lost 1, with 14 bases in between. From germline, CDR1 is LNHDA and CDR2 SQIVND (reference sequence). The CDR3 runs 15 residues. As DNA, the CDR3 is TGTGCCAGTAGTCCGGTGACAGTCGCGAACACTGAAGCTTTCTTT. This sequence encodes CASSPVTVANTEAFF.

This clone was seen only a few times. The rearrangement uses TRBV4-3 and TRBJ2-2, with 11 bases matching TRBD1. After removal of 2 bases from V and 6 bases from J, the junction contained 8 bases not matched to a gene. The V gene's germline CDR1 is LGHNA and CDR2 YSLEER. CDR3 length: 17 residues. The CDR3: CASSQSGRTGGSGELFF. The CDR3 coding sequence is TGCGCCAGCAGCCAAAGTGGGAGGACAGGGGGCTCCGGGGAGCTGTTTTTT.